This T cell receptor (beta chain) derives from a study of T cell responses to AZD1222 COVID-19 vaccine. Across the study: Second doses were pooled across both intervals (about 4 or about 12 weeks). Study results and limitations: Vaccination with two AZD1222 doses was followed by a rise in Spike-specific TCR breadth and depth.

From germline, CDR1 is SGHVS and CDR2 FQNEAQ. With 6 bases removed from V and 2 bases from J, the gap between germline ends came to 13 bases. CDR3 length: 15 amino acids. Clones were read by immunoSEQ multiplex PCR, and TCRdb kept only the in-frame ones, dropping some. The data hold around 110,000 clones, with 88% observed a single time. Worth noting for this clone: Its target is not known.

V usage is TRBV7-8 and J usage is TRBJ2-2, with D perhaps TRBD2 (5 bases). This specimen was peripheral blood, taken on day 0 of AZD1222 vaccination. This sequence originates from an adult in good health. The CDR3 is CASSLTRLNTGELFF. DNA of the CDR3: TGTGCCAGCAGTCTAACACGACTAAACACCGGGGAGCTGTTTTTT.